Sequencing of this T cell receptor beta chain was carried out in a study of OX40 agonist ivuxolimab in advanced cancers. With regard to the full study: Ivuxolimab was a fully human IgG2 agonistic monoclonal antibody targeting the costimulatory receptor OX40 (CD134). Intravenous ivuxolimab was administered to patients every 2 weeks at six dose levels: 0.01, 0.1, 0.3, 1.5, 3 and 10 mg/kg. Of the approximately 50 dose-escalation patients, hepatocellular carcinoma was present in about 20, melanoma in about 15, renal cell carcinoma in 9 and head and neck cancer in 9. The dose-escalation cohort was 82.7% male with a mean age of approximately 59 years, ranging from roughly 20 to 85. Prior anti-PD-1, anti-PD-L1 or anti-CTLA-4 therapy was permitted, and checkpoint inhibitors had been received by about 44% of dose-escalation patients. Partial responses were achieved by three dose-escalation patients, of whom one had hepatocellular carcinoma and two had cutaneous melanoma. Peripheral TCRbeta sequencing was intended to test whether TCR sequence diversity was altered and clonal T-cell expansion was caused by ivuxolimab. The paper covers the monotherapy dose-escalation part of the phase I ivuxolimab trial, which included N of about 50 patients. Overall study outcomes, separate from this receptor: The antigen specificity of the peripheral T cells that underwent clonal expansion was not determined. At doses from 0.1 to 3.0 mg/kg, clonal expansion was seen in both CD4+ and CD8+ blood T cells between baseline and week 6. Low levels of normalized T-cell clonal expansion were also seen in some patients who did not respond. In the 0.1-3.0 mg/kg groups, partial responders were among the patients with the lowest normalized peripheral clonal expansion, particularly in CD8+ T cells. After ivuxolimab, expanded clones were on average more numerous among CD8+ T cells than among CD4+ T cells.

To sequence the TCRbeta CDR3 region, genomic DNA was isolated from the sorted cells. The immunoSEQ Assay was used for sequencing of TCRbeta CDR3 regions. This is the immuneACCESS table as TCRdb keeps it, with only in-frame sequences that have V and J called. A part of the clones is gone; compared with another copy, unresolved V genes explain less than half, and the rest is unexplained. For this sample there are some 75,000 clones; around 84% appear just once. The ten largest account for 2% to 3% of the sample. The trial excluded patients who had a history of autoimmune disease or who were on systemic immunosuppression. Peripheral blood for TCR sequencing was collected from all dose cohorts at baseline, on cycle 4 day 1, and on cycle 7 day 1. Samples came from an open-label, multicenter, first-in-human phase I dose-escalation trial of ivuxolimab. Adults with locally advanced or metastatic head and neck squamous cell, hepatocellular, melanoma or renal cell carcinoma were enrolled in the trial. Before TCR sequencing, CD4+ T cells and CD8+ T cells from peripheral blood were sorted into separate populations.

Turning to this clone: No cognate antigen has been identified for it. No base qualities exist here, and no much larger clone lies one base off it.

From the cysteine through the phenylalanine, the CDR3 covers 15 amino acids. Only CDR3 DNA remains: 45 bases, in frame from the first base. CDR1 SEHNR and CDR2 FQNEAQ were looked up in the germline V gene (reference sequence). The V end gives up 3 bases and the J end 6 bases, leaving 11 bases in the junction not matched to a gene. The sequences come from CD4+ or CD8+ T cells sorted from blood, collected in a trial of the OX40 agonist ivuxolimab. In this chain, TRBV7-9 is recombined with TRBJ2-7, and TRBD2 matches 7 of the central bases. The receptor comes from an adult with an advanced solid tumor such as melanoma, head and neck, liver or kidney cancer. CDR3 sequence: CASSFDWGGFGEQYF. The DNA is TGTGCCAGCAGCTTCGACTGGGGGGGTTTCGGCGAGCAGTACTTC.